The 27 T cell receptor beta chains below were found in one sample sequenced in a study of T cell changes during pregnancy in multiple sclerosis. Some clones are missing from TCRdb's copy, which holds only in-frame ones; the method was immunoSEQ multiplex PCR. The sample holds under 65,000 clones; around 90% are singletons and the top ten take less than 0.6%. The sample in question was CD4+ T cells from peripheral blood mononuclear cells, obtained in the third trimester of pregnancy. Every receptor here comes from a female donor with multiple sclerosis, enrolled in a pregnancy study.

The genes are TRBV7-2 and TRBJ2-2; 9 bases fit TRBD1. V shed 5 bases and J 4 bases; nucleotides not matched to a gene: 11. This CDR3 spans 17 amino acids. Looked up from germline, CDR1 is SGHTA and CDR2 is FQGNSA. CDR3 protein: CASSRDRAAGRTGELFF. In DNA form, the CDR3 reads TGTGCCAGCAGCCGGGACAGGGCCGCGGGTCGCACCGGGGAGCTGTTTTTT.

The V gene is TRBV5-1, the J gene TRBJ2-3; D possibly corresponds to TRBD2 (6 bases). This CDR3 region has 17 residues. With 4 bases removed from V and 1 base from J, the gap between germline ends came to 19 bases. CDR1 is SGHRS, CDR2 YFSETQ, per germline. The CDR3 region has the DNA TGCGCCAGCAGCGAAGGGACTGGGGCCACGGGCACAGATACGCAGTATTTT. Amino acids: CASSEGTGATGTDTQYF. Filled out from reference TRBV5-1 and TRBJ2-3, the complete variable domain reads KAGVTQTPRYLIKTRGQQVTLSCSPISGHRSVSWYQQTPGQGLQFLFEYFSETQRNKGNFPGRFSGRQFSNSRSEMNVSTLELGDSALYLCASSEGTGATGTDTQYFGPGTRLTVL.

This chain connects TRBV6-4 to TRBJ1-2; D ambiguous. Germline CDR1 and CDR2: MRHNA and SNTAGT. V was pared by 8 bases and J by 4 bases, with 14 bases between. The CDR3 sequence is 13 residues long. CDR3 residues: CASLLPLCYGYTF. The DNA for the CDR3 is TGTGCCAGCCTGCTGCCGCTATGCTATGGCTACACCTTC.

This sequence joins TRBV7-9 and TRBJ1-1; 7 bases are shared with TRBD1. This CDR3 has 16 residues. The germline V gene encodes CDR1 SEHNR and CDR2 FQNEAQ (reference sequence). J lost 1 base, V lost 5 bases, and 10 bases had no gene match. In DNA form, the CDR3 reads TGTGCCAGCAGCGTTCAAGGGGGCTACGAGAACACTGAAGCTTTCTTT. Amino acid sequence: CASSVQGGYENTEAFF.

The rearrangement links TRBV9 to TRBJ1-2; no firm D call. In germline, CDR1 is SGDLS, CDR2 YYNGEE. Trimming took off 0 bases at V and 7 bases at J, with 13 bases between the two ends. This CDR3 contains 14 residues. The DNA for the CDR3 is TGTGCCAGCAGCGTAGGGGGAGTCCCCGGTGGCTACACCTTC. Its protein is CASSVGGVPGGYTF.

V gene TRBV18 combines with J gene TRBJ1-2; D gene unclear. This CDR3 is built from 14 residues. V lost 3 bases and J lost 4, with 12 bases in between. Germline V lookup: CDR1 KGHSH, CDR2 LQKENI. This chain's CDR3 is CASSPSVGLYGYTF. The CDR3 DNA is TGTGCCAGCTCACCCAGTGTGGGCCTCTATGGCTACACCTTC. The full variable domain, with the rest looked up from reference TRBV18 and TRBJ1-2, is NAGVMQNPRHLVRRRGQEARLRCSPMKGHSHVYWYRQLPEEGLKFMVYLQKENIIDESGMPKERFSAEFPKEGPSILRIQQVVRGDSAAYFCASSPSVGLYGYTFGSGTRLTVV.

This chain joins TRBV2 and TRBJ2-5; 8 bases map to TRBD1. Germline-derived CDR1 and CDR2 are SNHLY and FYNNEI. The J segment lost 1 base and the V segment lost 6 bases, leaving 4 bases of the junction unmatched. The CDR3 length is 14 residues. For the CDR3, the DNA is TGTGCCAGCAGAAGGACAGGGATCCAAGAGACCCAGTACTTC. Translated, it gives CASRRTGIQETQYF.

CDR3 coding DNA: TGTGCCAGCTCACCTCTATTGCAGGGCAACGAGCAGTACTTC. Its protein is CASSPLLQGNEQYF. The chain carries TRBV18 and TRBJ2-7, with D maybe TRBD1 (5 bases). CDR1 and CDR2 (germline): KGHSH, LQKENI. This CDR3 region has 14 residues. The V and J ends lost 3 bases and 5 bases respectively, with 14 bases between them.

The chain links TRBV7-3 to TRBJ2-2, with 7 bases that match TRBD2. The CDR3 is made up of 18 amino acids. J lost 2 bases, V lost 5 bases, and 14 bases had no gene match. The germline CDR1 and CDR2 sequences are SGHTA and FQGTGA. The CDR3 sequence: CASSPIGEGLGNTGELFF. CDR3 DNA sequence: TGTGCCAGCAGCCCCATTGGGGAGGGGCTTGGAAACACCGGGGAGCTGTTTTTT.

The chain combines TRBV27 with TRBJ1-1; D is perhaps TRBD1 (6 bases). The CDR3 sequence is 19 residues long. V lost 5 bases, J lost 0 bases, and 25 bases lay in between. The germline V gene has CDR1 MNHEY and CDR2 SMNVEV (reference sequence). Written as DNA, the CDR3 is TGTGCCAGCAGTCGAAACCCCCTGAACAGGGCCCCCATGAACACTGAAGCTTTCTTT. Its protein product is CASSRNPLNRAPMNTEAFF.

This clone was seen a handful of times. The CDR3 DNA follows: TGTGCCAGCAGCCAAAACAGGGGCGGTGAGCAGTTCTTC. This gives the protein CASSQNRGGEQFF. The V and J genes are TRBV11-1 and TRBJ2-1, with 7 nucleotides matching TRBD1. CDR3 length: 13 residues. V trimming: 5 bases; J trimming: 9 bases; junction bases outside the gene matches: 7. In germline, CDR1 is SGHAT, CDR2 FQDESV (reference sequence).

V usage is TRBV5-1 and J usage is TRBJ1-1, with D perhaps TRBD1 (6 bases). V lost 5 bases to trimming and J lost 3 bases, with 17 bases between them. There are 15 residues in the CDR3. Germline CDR1 is SGHRS and CDR2 is YFSETQ. This CDR3 is CASRPRGAKDTEAFF. As DNA, the CDR3 is TGCGCCAGCAGACCCAGGGGAGCGAAGGACACTGAAGCTTTCTTT. The full variable domain, rest sourced from reference TRBV5-1 and TRBJ1-1, is KAGVTQTPRYLIKTRGQQVTLSCSPISGHRSVSWYQQTPGQGLQFLFEYFSETQRNKGNFPGRFSGRQFSNSRSEMNVSTLELGDSALYLCASRPRGAKDTEAFFGQGTRLTVV.

The chain couples TRBV12-2 to TRBJ1-3; the table assigns TRBD1, which was not confirmed against the DNA. TRBV12-2 is a recognized pseudogene. This CDR3 has 16 residues. CDR3 in amino acids: CASRLGQGAPGNTIYF. CDR3 DNA sequence: TGTGCAAGTCGCTTAGGCCAGGGGGCGCCCGGAAACACCATATATTTT.

This sequence joins TRBV7-3 and TRBJ2-1, with 11 bases fitting TRBD2. Germline CDR1 reads SGHTA; CDR2 reads FQGTGA. Trimming cost V 4 bases and J 6 bases; bases outside gene matches: 11. This CDR3 region has 17 residues. This CDR3 reads CASSSPLLAGESNEQFF. The CDR3 region has the DNA TGTGCCAGCAGCTCCCCTTTACTAGCGGGGGAAAGCAATGAGCAGTTCTTC.

The chain links TRBV5-4 to TRBJ2-1, with D maybe TRBD2 (5 bases). The CDR3 is 13 residues long. CDR1 SGHNT and CDR2 YYREEE come from the germline V gene (reference sequence). The V and J ends lost 7 bases and 4 bases respectively, with 12 bases between them. The chain's CDR3 is CASGLTAYNEQFF. Written as DNA, the CDR3 is TGTGCCAGCGGACTTACGGCATACAATGAGCAGTTCTTC.

The chain employs TRBV7-8 and TRBJ1-4, with TRBD1 as a possible D gene (5 bases). Germline V gene sequence: CDR1 SGHVS, CDR2 FQNEAQ. V was clipped by 4 bases and J by 7 bases, with 16 bases between them. The CDR3 extends over 15 amino acids. The CDR3 here is CASSSGRQGGEKLFF. In DNA form, the CDR3 reads TGTGCCAGCAGCTCGGGGCGGCAGGGAGGTGAAAAACTGTTTTTT.

The chain employs TRBV15 and TRBJ2-5; D ambiguous. Germline V gives CDR1 LNHNV, CDR2 YYDKDF (reference sequence). The CDR3 spans 16 residues. The V gene lost 1 base and the J gene lost 3 bases, with 15 bases spanning the gap. CDR3: CATSRAPRSLKETQYF. As DNA, the CDR3 is TGTGCCACCAGCAGAGCACCTAGATCTTTAAAAGAGACCCAGTACTTC.

This clone was found once. The CDR3 bases are TGTGCCAGCAGCTTGAATGACAGGGACTACGAGCAGTACTTC. Protein: CASSLNDRDYEQYF. The rearrangement uses TRBV7-6 and TRBJ2-7, with 7 nucleotides matching TRBD1. Per germline, CDR1 SGHVS and CDR2 FNYEAQ. V shed 3 bases, J shed 3 bases, and the junction held 5 bases outside the gene matches. This CDR3 has 14 amino acids.

The CDR3 DNA reads as TGTGCCAGTGGACAGGGCTACGAGCAGTACTTC. Its protein is CASGQGYEQYF. The chain carries TRBV14 and TRBJ2-7; 8 bases are shared with TRBD1. Germline V lookup: CDR1 SGHDN, CDR2 FVKESK. This CDR3 spans 11 amino acids. Unmatched junction bases numbered 1, after V lost 9 bases and J lost 3 bases.

J is TRBJ2-3 and V is TRBV5-1; 15 nucleotides agree with TRBD2. CDR3 length: 17 residues. J gave up 3 bases and V 4 bases, and 6 bases lay outside the gene matches. The V gene's germline CDR1 is SGHRS and CDR2 YFSETQ. The CDR3 region is CASSPPGLAGGTDTQYF. The DNA for the CDR3 is TGCGCCAGCAGCCCGCCGGGACTAGCGGGGGGAACAGATACGCAGTATTTT. Together with reference TRBV5-1 and TRBJ2-3, the CDR3 gives the full variable domain: KAGVTQTPRYLIKTRGQQVTLSCSPISGHRSVSWYQQTPGQGLQFLFEYFSETQRNKGNFPGRFSGRQFSNSRSEMNVSTLELGDSALYLCASSPPGLAGGTDTQYFGPGTRLTVL.

The chain combines TRBV5-4 with TRBJ2-7, with D possibly TRBD1 on 6 matching bases. Trimming left V 3 bases short and J 0 bases short, with 7 bases between. Germline CDR1 is SGHNT and CDR2 is YYREEE (reference sequence). The CDR3 length is 13 residues. The CDR3 coding sequence is TGTGCCAGCAGCTCGGGACACTCCTACGAGCAGTACTTC. Encoded protein: CASSSGHSYEQYF.

V gene TRBV5-6 combines with J gene TRBJ2-1; D possibly corresponds to TRBD2 (6 bases). The germline V gene encodes CDR1 SGHDT and CDR2 YYEEEE. The V end was cut by 4 bases, the J end by 16 bases, with 21 bases between. The CDR3 sequence is 13 residues long. In nucleotides, the CDR3 is TGTGCCAGCAGCCCCAAAGAGACTAGTTTGGGTTTCTTC. Residues: CASSPKETSLGFF.

This chain uses TRBV11-2 with TRBJ2-1, with D tentatively TRBD1 (6 bases). The CDR3 runs to 15 residues. V lost 6 bases to trimming and J lost 0 bases, with 12 bases between them. Per the germline V gene, CDR1 is SGHAT and CDR2 is FQNNGV. CDR3 residues: CASRPTRGSYNEQFF. DNA for the CDR3: TGTGCCAGCAGACCTACCAGGGGCTCCTACAATGAGCAGTTCTTC.

CDR3 in amino acids: CASSSGRVNTEAFF. The CDR3 DNA is TGTGCCAGCAGCAGCGGAAGGGTGAACACTGAAGCTTTCTTT. The rearrangement links TRBV7-9 to TRBJ1-1, with no clear D. Germline values: CDR1 SEHNR, CDR2 FQNEAQ (reference sequence). This CDR3 is built from 14 residues. The V end lost 5 bases, the J end lost 0 bases, and 10 bases lay between the germline ends.

The V gene is TRBV7-6, the J gene TRBJ2-2; 14 positions match TRBD2. V was pared by 6 bases and J by 0 bases, with 3 bases of the junction left unmatched. This CDR3 contains 17 residues. Per the germline V gene, CDR1 is SGHVS and CDR2 is FNYEAQ. CDR3 residues: CASSLTSGGANTGELFF. In DNA form, the CDR3 reads TGTGCCAGCAGTCTGACTAGCGGGGGGGCGAACACCGGGGAGCTGTTTTTT.

This chain uses TRBV6-1 with TRBJ1-4; tentatively, D is TRBD1 (5 bases). CDR3 length equals 15 residues. Trimming stripped 2 bases from V and 3 bases from J, with 10 bases between. Looked up from germline, CDR1 is MNHNS and CDR2 is SASEGT. The CDR3, as DNA: TGTGCCAGCAGTGAACCGGGGGAAGCTAATGAAAAACTGTTTTTT. The encoded protein is CASSEPGEANEKLFF.

V is TRBV19 and J is TRBJ2-7; possibly TRBD1 for D (6 bases). Per the germline V gene, CDR1 is LNHDA and CDR2 is SQIVND (reference sequence). This CDR3 has 12 amino acids. Trimming left V 7 bases short and J 3 bases short, with 10 bases between. As DNA, the CDR3 is TGTGCCAGTATGGGGGCCGGCTACGAGCAGTACTTC. It translates to CASMGAGYEQYF.